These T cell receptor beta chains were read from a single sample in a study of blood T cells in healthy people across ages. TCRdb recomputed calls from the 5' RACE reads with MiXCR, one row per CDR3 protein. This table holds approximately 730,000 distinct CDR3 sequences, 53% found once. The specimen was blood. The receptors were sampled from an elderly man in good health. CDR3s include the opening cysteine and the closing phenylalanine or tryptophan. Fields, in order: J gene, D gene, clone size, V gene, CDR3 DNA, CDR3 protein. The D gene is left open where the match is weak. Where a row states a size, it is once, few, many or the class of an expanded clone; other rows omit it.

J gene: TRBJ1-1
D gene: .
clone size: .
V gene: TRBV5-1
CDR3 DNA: TGCGCCAGCAGCTTGGAGGGGGTAAAAACTGAAGCTTTCTTT
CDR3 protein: CASSLEGVKTEAFF

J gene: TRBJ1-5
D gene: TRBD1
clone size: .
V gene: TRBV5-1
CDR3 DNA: TGCGCCAGCAGACAGGGGGAGCAGGGTCAGCCCCAGCATTTT
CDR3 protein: CASRQGEQGQPQHF

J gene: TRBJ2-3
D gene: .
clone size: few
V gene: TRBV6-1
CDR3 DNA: TGTGCCAGCGGACGGACGGGAGAAGTGACAGATACGCAGTATTTT
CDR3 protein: CASGRTGEVTDTQYF

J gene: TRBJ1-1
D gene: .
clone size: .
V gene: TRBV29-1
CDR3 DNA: TGCAGCGTTGAAGATAGGGGCGGGGGGGCTTTCTTT
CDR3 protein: CSVEDRGGGAFF

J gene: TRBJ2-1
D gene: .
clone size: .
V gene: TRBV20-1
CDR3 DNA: TGCAGTGCCTCCTCCCTAGCCCCCGATGAGTACAATGAGCAGTTCTTC
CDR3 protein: CSASSLAPDEYNEQFF

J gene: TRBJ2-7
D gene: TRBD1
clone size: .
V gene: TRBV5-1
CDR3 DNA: TGCGCCAGCAGCTTGACCTCGGGGACAGGGACCTACGAGCAGTACTTC
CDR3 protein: CASSLTSGTGTYEQYF

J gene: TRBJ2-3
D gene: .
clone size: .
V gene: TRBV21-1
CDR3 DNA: TGTGCCAGCAGCAGGCTAGCCGGGAGGGCCCTGCACAGATACGCGTATTTT
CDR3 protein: CASSRLAGRALHRYAYF

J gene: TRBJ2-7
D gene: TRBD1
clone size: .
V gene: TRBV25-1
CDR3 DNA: TGTGCCATAAAGTATGGGGACAGGGTCTACGAGCAGTACTTC
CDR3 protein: CAIKYGDRVYEQYF

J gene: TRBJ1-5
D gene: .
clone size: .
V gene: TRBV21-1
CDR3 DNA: TGTGCCAGCAGCACCAGAGACCCGCATAGCAATCAGCCCCAGCATTTT
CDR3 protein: CASSTRDPHSNQPQHF

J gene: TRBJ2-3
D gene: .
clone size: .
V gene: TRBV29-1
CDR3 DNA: TGCAGCGTGGGACGACCCGGGGATACGCAGTATTTT
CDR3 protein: CSVGRPGDTQYF

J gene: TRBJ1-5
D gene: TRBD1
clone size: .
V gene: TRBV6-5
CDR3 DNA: TGTGCCAGCAGACTGGACAGGGACGGCCATCAGCCCCAGCATTTT
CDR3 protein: CASRLDRDGHQPQHF

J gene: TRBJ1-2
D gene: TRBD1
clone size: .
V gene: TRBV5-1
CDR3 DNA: TGCGCCAGCATAGGGGGCGTTGCTGGCTATGGCTACACCTTC
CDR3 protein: CASIGGVAGYGYTF

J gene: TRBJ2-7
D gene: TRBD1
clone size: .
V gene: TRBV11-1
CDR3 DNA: TGTGCCAGCAGCCCCTCAGGGGGTTTTCACGAGCAGTACTTC
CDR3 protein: CASSPSGGFHEQYF

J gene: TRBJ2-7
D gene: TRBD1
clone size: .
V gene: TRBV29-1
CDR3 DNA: TGCAGCGTGGGGGGACAGGTCTCCTACGAGCAGTACTTC
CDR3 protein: CSVGGQVSYEQYF

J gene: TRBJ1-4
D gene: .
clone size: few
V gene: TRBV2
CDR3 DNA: TGTGCCAGCACTAGGGGTTCGGATGAAAAACTGTTTTTT
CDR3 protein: CASTRGSDEKLFF

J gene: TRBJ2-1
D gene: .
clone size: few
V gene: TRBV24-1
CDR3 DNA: TGTGCCACCAGTGATTTACGCGTAGGGTCTGAATCCTACAATGAGCAGTTCTTC
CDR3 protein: CATSDLRVGSESYNEQFF

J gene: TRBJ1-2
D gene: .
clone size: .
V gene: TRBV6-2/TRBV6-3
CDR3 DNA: TGTGCCAGCAGCCCTTCGTCAGGCTACACCTTC
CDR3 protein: CASSPSSGYTF

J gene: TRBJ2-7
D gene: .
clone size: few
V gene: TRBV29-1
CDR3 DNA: TGCAGCGTGGCCGGGACTCTCACCTACGAGCAGTACTTC
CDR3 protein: CSVAGTLTYEQYF

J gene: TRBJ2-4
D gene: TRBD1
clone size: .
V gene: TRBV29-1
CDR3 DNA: TGCAGCGTTGGGACAGGGATGGACATTCAGTACTTC
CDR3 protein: CSVGTGMDIQYF

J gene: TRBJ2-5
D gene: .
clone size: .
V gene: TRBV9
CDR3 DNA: TGTGCCAGCAGCGTAGATCCAGGCCAAGAGACCCAGTACTTC
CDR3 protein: CASSVDPGQETQYF